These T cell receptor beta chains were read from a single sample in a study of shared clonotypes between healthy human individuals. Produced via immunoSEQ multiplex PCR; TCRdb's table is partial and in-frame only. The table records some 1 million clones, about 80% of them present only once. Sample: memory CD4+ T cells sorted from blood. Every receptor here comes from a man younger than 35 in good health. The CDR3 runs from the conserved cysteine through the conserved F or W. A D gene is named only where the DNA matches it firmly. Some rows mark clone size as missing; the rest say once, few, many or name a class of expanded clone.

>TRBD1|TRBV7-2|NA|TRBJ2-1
CASSLGTGGNEQFF
TGTGCCAGCAGCTTAGGGACAGGGGGCAATGAGCAGTTCTTC
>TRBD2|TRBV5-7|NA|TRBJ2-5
CASSCSGRAPQETQYF
TGTGCCAGCAGCTGTAGCGGGAGGGCCCCCCAAGAGACCCAGTACTTC
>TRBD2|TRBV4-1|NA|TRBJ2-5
CASSQEGGGRETQYF
TGCGCCAGCAGCCAAGAGGGCGGGGGAAGGGAGACCCAGTACTTC
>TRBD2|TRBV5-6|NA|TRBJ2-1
CASTRTSGSSYNEQFF
TGTGCCAGCACCAGGACTAGCGGGAGCTCCTACAATGAGCAGTTCTTC
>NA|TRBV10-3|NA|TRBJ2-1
CAIQPDDSYNEQFF
TGTGCCATCCAACCAGACGACAGCTACAATGAGCAGTTCTTC
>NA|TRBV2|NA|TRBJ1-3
CASREDSGNTIYF
TGTGCCAGCAGAGAAGACTCTGGAAACACCATATATTTT
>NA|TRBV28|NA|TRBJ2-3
CASSWIGRKDTQYF
TGTGCCAGCAGTTGGATCGGGCGGAAGGATACGCAGTATTTT
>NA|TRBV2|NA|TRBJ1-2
CASRDLNYGYTF
TGTGCCAGCAGAGACTTAAACTATGGCTACACCTTC
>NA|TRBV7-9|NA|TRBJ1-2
CASSFSQGHLSF
TGTGCCAGCAGCTTTTCCCAGGGGCACCTCTCCTTC
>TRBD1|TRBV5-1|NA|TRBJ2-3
CASRTGSTDTQYF
TGCGCCAGCCGGACAGGGAGCACAGATACGCAGTATTTT
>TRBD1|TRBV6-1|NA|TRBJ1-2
CASSGDRDAF
TGTGCCAGCAGTGGGGACAGAGACGCCTTC
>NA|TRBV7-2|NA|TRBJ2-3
CASSPLGLTDTQYF
TGTGCCAGCAGCCCCCTGGGACTTACAGATACGCAGTATTTT
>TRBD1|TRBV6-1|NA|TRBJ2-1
CATGQSYNEQFF
TGTGCCACGGGACAGTCTTACAATGAGCAGTTCTTC
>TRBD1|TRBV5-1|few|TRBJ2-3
CASSSPQGATDTQYF
TGCGCCAGCAGCTCCCCACAGGGGGCAACAGATACGCAGTATTTT
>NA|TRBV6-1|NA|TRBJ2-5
CASSQTSKETQYF
TGTGCCAGCAGCCAGACTAGTAAAGAGACCCAGTACTTC
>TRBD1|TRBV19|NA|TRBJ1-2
CASERGGGGYGYTF
TGTGCCAGTGAAAGAGGAGGGGGCGGCTATGGCTACACCTTC
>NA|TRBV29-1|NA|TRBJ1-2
CSVEDLGADYGYTF
TGCAGCGTTGAAGATCTTGGGGCGGACTATGGCTACACCTTC
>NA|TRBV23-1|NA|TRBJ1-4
CASSPSRRALGEKLFF
TGCGCCAGCAGTCCCTCACGGAGGGCACTGGGTGAAAAACTGTTTTTT
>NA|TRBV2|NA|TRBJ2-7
CASSEAEWNEQYF
TGTGCCAGCAGTGAGGCTGAGTGGAACGAGCAGTACTTC
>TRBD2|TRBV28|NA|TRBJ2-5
CASTSGGAEQYF
TGTGCCAGCACTAGCGGGGGGGCGGAGCAGTACTTC
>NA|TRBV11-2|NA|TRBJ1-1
CASSAEMNTEAFF
TGTGCCAGCAGCGCCGAGATGAACACTGAAGCTTTCTTT
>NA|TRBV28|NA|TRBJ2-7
CASSLRAGEPYEQYF
TGTGCCAGCAGTTTAAGAGCCGGGGAACCTTACGAGCAGTACTTC
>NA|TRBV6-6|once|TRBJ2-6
CASRTDSGANVLTF
TGTGCCAGCAGGACAGACTCTGGGGCCAACGTCCTGACTTTC
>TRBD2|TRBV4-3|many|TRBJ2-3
CASSPTSGRADTQYF
TGCGCCAGCAGCCCGACTAGCGGGAGGGCAGATACGCAGTATTTT
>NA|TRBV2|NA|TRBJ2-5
CASSEVRGISETQYF
TGTGCCAGCAGTGAAGTCAGGGGCATCTCAGAGACCCAGTACTTC
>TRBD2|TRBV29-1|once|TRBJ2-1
CSVFGLAGGPNNEQFF
TGCAGCGTCTTCGGACTAGCGGGAGGGCCGAACAATGAGCAGTTCTTC
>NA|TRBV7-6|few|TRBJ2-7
CASSPWAGSSSYEQYF
TGTGCCAGCAGCCCCTGGGCGGGTAGTAGCTCCTACGAGCAGTACTTC
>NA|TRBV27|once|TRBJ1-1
CASSKRQDTEAFF
TGTGCCAGCAGTAAAAGACAGGACACTGAAGCTTTCTTT
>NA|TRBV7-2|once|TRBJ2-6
CASTGGWPFSGANVLTF
TGTGCCAGCACCGGGGGATGGCCATTCTCTGGGGCCAACGTCCTGACTTTC
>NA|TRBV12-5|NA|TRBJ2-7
CASGLMLSEQYF
TGTGCTAGTGGTTTGATGCTTTCCGAGCAGTACTTC
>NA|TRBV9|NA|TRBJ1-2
CASRGLLGYGYTF
TGTGCCAGCAGAGGGCTTTTAGGCTATGGCTACACCTTC
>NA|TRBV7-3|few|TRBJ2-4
CASSQPNRAAFGKNIQYF
TGTGCCAGCAGCCAACCCAACCGGGCCGCCTTCGGCAAAAACATTCAGTACTTC
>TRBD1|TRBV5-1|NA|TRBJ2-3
CASSGDTGAVDTQYF
TGCGCCAGCAGCGGGGACACAGGGGCCGTGGATACGCAGTATTTT
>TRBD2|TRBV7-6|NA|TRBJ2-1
CASSLVAGGRGEQFF
TGTGCCAGCAGCTTAGTAGCGGGGGGCCGGGGTGAGCAGTTCTTC
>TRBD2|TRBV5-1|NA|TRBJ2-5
CASSLGLAGGQETQYF
TGCGCCAGCAGCTTGGGATTGGCGGGGGGCCAAGAGACCCAGTACTTC
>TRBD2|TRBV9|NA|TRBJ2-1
CASALSGRLDEQFF
TGTGCCAGCGCCCTGAGCGGGAGGTTAGACGAGCAGTTCTTC
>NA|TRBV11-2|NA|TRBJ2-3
CASSLYADTQYF
TGTGCCAGCAGCTTATATGCAGATACGCAGTATTTT
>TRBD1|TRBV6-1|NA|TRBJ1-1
CASSVQGLTEAFF
TGTGCCAGCAGTGTACAGGGGCTCACTGAAGCTTTCTTT
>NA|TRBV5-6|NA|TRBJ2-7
CASSPWDTTTYEQYF
TGTGCCAGCAGCCCCTGGGACACCACCACCTACGAGCAGTACTTC
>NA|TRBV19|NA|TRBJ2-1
CASSITGANEQFF
TGTGCCAGTAGTATAACTGGGGCCAATGAGCAGTTCTTC
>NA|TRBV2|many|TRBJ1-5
CASSETAGPSNQPQHF
TGTGCCAGCAGTGAAACGGCAGGCCCAAGCAATCAGCCCCAGCATTTT
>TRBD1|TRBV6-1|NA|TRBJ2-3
CASQRTGVPDTQYF
TGTGCCAGCCAAAGGACAGGGGTTCCAGATACGCAGTATTTT
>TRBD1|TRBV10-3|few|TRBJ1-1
CAISESGTGGSMNTEAFF
TGTGCCATCAGTGAGTCTGGGACAGGGGGGTCCATGAACACTGAAGCTTTCTTT
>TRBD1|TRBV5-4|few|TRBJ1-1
CASSFRGRVEAFF
TGTGCCAGCAGCTTCAGGGGGCGTGTGGAAGCTTTCTTT
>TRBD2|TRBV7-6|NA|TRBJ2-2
CASSLMTGGNTGELFF
TGTGCCAGCAGCTTAATGACGGGGGGGAACACCGGGGAGCTGTTTTTT
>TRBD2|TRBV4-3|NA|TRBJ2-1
CASSQGLAGDQFF
TGCGCCAGCAGCCAAGGGCTAGCGGGAGACCAGTTCTTC
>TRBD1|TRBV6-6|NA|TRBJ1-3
CASSNRGTLSGNTIYF
TGTGCCAGCAGTAACAGGGGAACTCTCTCTGGAAACACCATATATTTT
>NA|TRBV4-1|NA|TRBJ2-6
CASKPLFLGANVLTF
TGCGCCAGCAAGCCCTTGTTCCTCGGGGCCAACGTCCTGACTTTC
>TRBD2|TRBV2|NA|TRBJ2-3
CASSELRGADTQYF
TGTGCCAGCAGTGAATTACGGGGGGCAGATACGCAGTATTTT
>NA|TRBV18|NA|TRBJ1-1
CASSPPPPTEAFF
TGTGCCAGCTCACCGCCACCCCCCACTGAAGCTTTCTTT
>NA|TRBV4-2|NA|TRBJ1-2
CASSQDVGPAVGYGYTF
TGTGCCAGCAGCCAAGATGTAGGGCCCGCCGTTGGCTATGGCTACACCTTC
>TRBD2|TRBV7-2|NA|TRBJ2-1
CASSPRLASNEQFF
TGTGCCAGCAGCCCTCGACTAGCGAGCAATGAGCAGTTCTTC
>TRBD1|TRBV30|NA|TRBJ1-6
CAWQFSTGLNPPLHF
TGTGCCTGGCAGTTTTCGACAGGGCTGAATCCACCCCTCCACTTT
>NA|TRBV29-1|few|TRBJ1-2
CSVDAGKYGYTF
TGCAGCGTTGATGCAGGGAAGTATGGCTACACCTTC
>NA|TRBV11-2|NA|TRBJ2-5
CASSLTGRETQYF
TGTGCCAGCAGCTTGACAGGGAGGGAGACCCAGTACTTC
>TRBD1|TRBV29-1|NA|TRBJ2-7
CSGGDRGIYEQYF
TGCAGCGGTGGGGACAGGGGGATCTACGAGCAGTACTTC
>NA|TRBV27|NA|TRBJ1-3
CASSPGPQISGNTIYF
TGTGCCAGCAGTCCCGGCCCCCAAATCTCTGGAAACACCATATATTTT